This section outlines one T cell receptor beta chain sequence together with its context. Its specificity is not known. Replicate PCRs for sorted subsets used about 200 ng DNA; this equaled 25,000 to 35,000 T cell genomes. Produced via immunoSEQ multiplex PCR; TCRdb's table is partial and in-frame only. Of some 1.4 million clones in the sample, approximately 97% were seen once. This record belongs to a study of shared clonotypes between healthy human individuals. At the level of the study: Aged 18 to 49, the donors were a couple of women and a few men.

The donor cohort consisted entirely of Caucasian adults residing in Nashville, Tennessee. Study results and limitations: Clonotype sharing among donors was thought likely to change with sequencing depth.

Input material: naive CD4+ T cells sorted from blood. Subset specified: CD45RA+ positively selected. This receptor was obtained from a man younger than 45 in good health.

CDR3 loop: CSVGLVLQETQYF. The CDR3 coding sequence is TGCAGCGTCGGACTAGTCCTCCAAGAGACCCAGTACTTC. This chain links TRBV29-1 with TRBJ2-5; TRBD2 matches 7 bases. CDR3 length equals 13 residues. V lost 6 bases to trimming and J lost 1 base; unmatched junction nucleotides: 5. Per germline, CDR1 SQVTM and CDR2 ANQGSEA. The entire variable domain, with the rest obtained from reference TRBV29-1 and TRBJ2-5, is as follows: SAVISQKPSRDICQRGTSLTIQCQVDSQVTMMFWYRQQPGQSLTLIATANQGSEATYESGFVIDKFPISRPNLTFSTLTVSNMSPEDSSIYLCSVGLVLQETQYFGPGTRLLVL.